This TCR beta chain originates from a study of CD8+ T cells in alopecia areata. The CDR3 loop spans 15 amino acids. Per the germline V gene, CDR1 is MNHEY and CDR2 is SVGAGI. The V segment lost 6 bases and the J segment 5 bases; nucleotides outside the gene matches: 7. Following RNA extraction, reverse transcription yielded cDNA that acted as the sequencing template. Here immunoSEQ multiplex PCR was the method, and the copy in TCRdb shows in-frame clones only, minus some. The sample lists approximately 150,000 clones, around 47% occurring once. Patients with alopecia areata provided lesional scalp punch biopsies as well as peripheral blood. Concerning this clone itself: This CDR3 is also generated by other DNA sequences in the sample.

This TCR was recovered from a human donor with alopecia areata. The rearrangement links TRBV6-5 to TRBJ2-5; 12 nucleotides line up with TRBD2. Sequenced: CD4+ T cells sorted from blood. The CDR3 loop reads CASSFGLAGMETQYF. DNA for the CDR3: TGTGCCAGCAGCTTCGGACTAGCGGGAATGGAGACCCAGTACTTC.